The source of this T cell receptor beta chain is a study of T cell responses to AZD1222 COVID-19 vaccine. Study-level background: Second doses were pooled across both intervals (about 4 or about 12 weeks).

Overall study findings and caveats: Across spike, vaccine-associated CD4 TCRs were found, dominant at 160-218 and 743-854. Nearly half of unique spike-specific TCRs reportedly avoided B.1.351 and B.1.1.7 mutated regions. Recipients of two AZD1222 doses showed rising Spike-specific TCR breadth and depth.

As concerns this clone: Its antigen is unidentified.

Losses at the gene ends were 4 bases for V and 3 bases for J; bases not matched to a gene: 3. Germline CDR1 reads MNHEY; CDR2 reads SVGEGT. This CDR3 is 15 amino acids long. TCRdb's table, derived via immunoSEQ multiplex PCR, lists solely in-frame clones and lacks some. There are roughly 150,000 clones in the sample; around 88% occur only once, and 2.2% lies in the top ten. The specimen was peripheral blood, collected on day 0 of AZD1222 vaccination. This TCR was sampled from an adult in good health. This chain links TRBV6-2 or TRBV6-3 with TRBJ2-1; 10 bases match TRBD2. The CDR3 loop is CASSSRTSGYNEQFF. The CDR3 DNA sequence: TGTGCCAGCAGTTCCAGGACTAGCGGCTACAATGAGCAGTTCTTC.